This T cell receptor beta chain appears in the sequencing data of a study of cytomegalovirus exposure and HLA in healthy donors. Worth noting for this clone: Compared with germline, one end of the junction differs, possibly owing to a read error.

A multiplex PCR was run with 60 Vbeta primers and 13 Jbeta primers. The method was immunoSEQ multiplex PCR; TCRdb's version includes in-frame clones alone and lacks a portion of them. The repertoire shows about 140,000 clones; the top ten hold 2.7%. The germline V gene encodes CDR1 MNHEY and CDR2 SVGAGI. The CDR3 spans 12 residues. The sequence came from a man aged 40-50 years in good health and CMV-seronegative. The V call is TRBV6-5, the J call TRBJ1-2; 9 bases align to TRBD1. The sequenced material came from PBMCs. The CDR3: CASSLQGAGFVF. The DNA of the CDR3 is TGTGCCAGCAGCTTACAGGGGGCTGGCTTTGTCTTC.